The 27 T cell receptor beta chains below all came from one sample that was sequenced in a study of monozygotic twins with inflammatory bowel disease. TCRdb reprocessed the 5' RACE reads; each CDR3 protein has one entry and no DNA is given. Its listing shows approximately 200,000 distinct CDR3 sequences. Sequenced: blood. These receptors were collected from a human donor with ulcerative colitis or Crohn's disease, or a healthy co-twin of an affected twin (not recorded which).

The CDR3 loop reads CAIGQGDNSPLHF. The chain recombines TRBV10-3 with TRBJ1-6; the TRBD1 assignment by TCRdb is unverifiable without DNA. The CDR3 contains 13 residues. CDR1 and CDR2 (germline): ENHRY, SYGVKD.

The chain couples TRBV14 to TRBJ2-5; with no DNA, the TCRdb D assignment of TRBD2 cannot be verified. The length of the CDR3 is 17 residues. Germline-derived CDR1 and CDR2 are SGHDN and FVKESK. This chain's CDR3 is CASSQDGERANQETQYF.

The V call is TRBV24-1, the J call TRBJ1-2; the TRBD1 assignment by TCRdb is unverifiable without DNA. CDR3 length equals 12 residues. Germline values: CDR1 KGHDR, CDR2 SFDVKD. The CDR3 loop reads CATSDGARSYTF.

The CDR3 loop is CASSPIGLAAYNEQFF. This rearrangement joins TRBV7-9 to TRBJ2-1; lacking DNA, the TRBD2 call made by TCRdb goes unchecked. The CDR3 runs 16 residues. Germline V gene lookup returns CDR1 SEHNR and CDR2 FQNEAQ (reference sequence).

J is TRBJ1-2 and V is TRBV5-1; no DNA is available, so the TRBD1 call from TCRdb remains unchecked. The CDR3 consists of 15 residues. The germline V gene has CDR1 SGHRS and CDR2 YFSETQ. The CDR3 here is CASSLEGGTGYGYTF.

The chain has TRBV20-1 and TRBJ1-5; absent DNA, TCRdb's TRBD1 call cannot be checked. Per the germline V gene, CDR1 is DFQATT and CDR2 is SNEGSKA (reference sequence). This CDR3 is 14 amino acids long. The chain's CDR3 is CSASPGQGYQPQHF.

CDR3 amino acids: CASNPGQTYEQYF. The chain links TRBV10-3 to TRBJ2-7; TCRdb gives TRBD1 as the D gene, but with no DNA this cannot be confirmed. Germline V gene lookup returns CDR1 ENHRY and CDR2 SYGVKD. The CDR3 totals 13 residues.

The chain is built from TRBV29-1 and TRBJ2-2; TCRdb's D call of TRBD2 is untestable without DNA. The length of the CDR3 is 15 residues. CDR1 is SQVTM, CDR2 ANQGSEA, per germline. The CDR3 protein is CSASAGGPDTGELFF.

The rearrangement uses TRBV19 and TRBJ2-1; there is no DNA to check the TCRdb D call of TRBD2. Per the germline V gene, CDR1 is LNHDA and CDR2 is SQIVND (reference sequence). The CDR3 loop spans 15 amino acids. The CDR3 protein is CASSWTSGTYNEQFF.

CDR3 region: CASSKGLAGKYYEQYF. V and J are TRBV9 and TRBJ2-7; no DNA is available, so the TRBD2 call from TCRdb remains unchecked. Per germline, CDR1 SGDLS and CDR2 YYNGEE. This CDR3 has 16 residues.

CDR3 protein: CSVEDFRGEDYEQYF. The chain couples TRBV29-1 to TRBJ2-7; as DNA is missing, the TRBD2 call by TCRdb cannot be tested. Germline values: CDR1 SQVTM, CDR2 ANQGSEA. The CDR3 has 15 residues.

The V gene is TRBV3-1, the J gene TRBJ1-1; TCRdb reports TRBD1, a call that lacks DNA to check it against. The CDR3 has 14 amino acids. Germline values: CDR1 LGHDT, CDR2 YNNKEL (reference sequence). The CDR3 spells CASSPFQGNTEAFF.

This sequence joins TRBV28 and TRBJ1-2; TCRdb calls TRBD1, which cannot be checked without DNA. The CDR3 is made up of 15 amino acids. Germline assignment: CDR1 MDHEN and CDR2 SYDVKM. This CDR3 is CASREITDRRYGYTF.

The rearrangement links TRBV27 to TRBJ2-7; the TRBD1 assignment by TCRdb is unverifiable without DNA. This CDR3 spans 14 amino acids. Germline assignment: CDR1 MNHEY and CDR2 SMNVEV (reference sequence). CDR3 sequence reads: CASSSGTTGGPNCF.

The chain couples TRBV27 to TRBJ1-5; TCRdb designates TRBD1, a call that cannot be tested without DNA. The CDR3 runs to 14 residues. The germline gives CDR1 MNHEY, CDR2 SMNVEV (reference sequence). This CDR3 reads CASSLEGAGQPQHF.

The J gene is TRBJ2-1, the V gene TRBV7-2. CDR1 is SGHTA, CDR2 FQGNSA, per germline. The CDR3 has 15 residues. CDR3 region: CASSFASSSYNEQFF.

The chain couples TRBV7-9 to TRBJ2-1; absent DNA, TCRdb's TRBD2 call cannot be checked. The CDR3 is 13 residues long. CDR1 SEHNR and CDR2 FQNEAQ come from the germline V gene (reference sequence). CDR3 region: CASSPESGRDQFF.

The CDR3: CSAIKREASYEQYF. The V call is TRBV20-1, the J call TRBJ2-7; the D call of TRBD2 rests on TCRdb alone, since no DNA is present to check it. Germline CDR1 is DFQATT and CDR2 is SNEGSKA (reference sequence). This CDR3 has 14 residues.

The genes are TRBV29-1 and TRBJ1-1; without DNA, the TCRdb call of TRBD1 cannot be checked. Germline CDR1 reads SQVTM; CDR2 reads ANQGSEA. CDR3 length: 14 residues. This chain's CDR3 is CSVTTGAVGTEAFF.

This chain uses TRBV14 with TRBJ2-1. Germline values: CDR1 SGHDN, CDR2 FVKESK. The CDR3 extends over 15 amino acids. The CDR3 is CASSPTWRSYNEQFF. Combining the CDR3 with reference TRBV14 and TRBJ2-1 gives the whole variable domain EAGVTQFPSHSVIEKGQTVTLRCDPISGHDNLYWYRRVMGKEIKFLLHFVKESKQDESGMPNNRFLAERTGGTYSTLKVQPAELEDSGVYFCASSPTWRSYNEQFFGPGTRLTVL.

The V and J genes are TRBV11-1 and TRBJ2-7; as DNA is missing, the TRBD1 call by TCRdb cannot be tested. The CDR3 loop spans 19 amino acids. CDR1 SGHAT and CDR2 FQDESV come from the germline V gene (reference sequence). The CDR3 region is CASSPTRDRGSLSSYEQYF.

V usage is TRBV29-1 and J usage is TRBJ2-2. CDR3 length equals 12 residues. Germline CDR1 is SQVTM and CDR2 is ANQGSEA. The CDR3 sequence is CSVEGVNGELFF.

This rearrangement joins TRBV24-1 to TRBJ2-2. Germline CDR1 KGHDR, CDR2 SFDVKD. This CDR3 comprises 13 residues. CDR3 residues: CATSDFQTGELFF.

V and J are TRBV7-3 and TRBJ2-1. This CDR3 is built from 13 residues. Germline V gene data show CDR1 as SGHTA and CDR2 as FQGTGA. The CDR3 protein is CASGGGAYNEQFF.

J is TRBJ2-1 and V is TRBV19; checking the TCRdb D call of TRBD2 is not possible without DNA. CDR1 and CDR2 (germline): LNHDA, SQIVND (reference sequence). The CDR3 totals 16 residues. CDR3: CASSTSVAESHNEQFF.

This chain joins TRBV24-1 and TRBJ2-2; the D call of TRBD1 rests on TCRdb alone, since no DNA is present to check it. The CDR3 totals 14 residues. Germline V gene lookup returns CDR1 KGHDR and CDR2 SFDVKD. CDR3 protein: CATSRAGNTGELFF.

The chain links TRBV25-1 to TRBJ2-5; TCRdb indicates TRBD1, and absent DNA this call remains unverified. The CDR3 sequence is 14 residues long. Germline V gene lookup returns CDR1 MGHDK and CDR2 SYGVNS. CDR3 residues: CASSEGRVLETQYF.